The 14 T cell receptor beta chains below come from one sample, sequenced in a study of CD8+CD57+ T cells in acquired aplastic anemia. Patients chosen for sequencing had shown CD8+CD57+ cell expansion by flow cytometry. Genomic DNA, the template, was used for profiling of the TCR beta VDJ and CDR3. TCRdb processed the reads anew with MiXCR; each CDR3 protein has one entry. The repertoire holds about 98,000 distinct CDR3 sequences, about 63% seen once, with about 60% in the top ten. The sequenced sample was sorted CD4+, CD8+, or CD8+CD57+ T cells (not recorded which) from PBMCs. Source of these receptors: a human donor with aplastic anemia.

This clonotype was seen at least ten times. J is TRBJ1-3 and V is TRBV5-1, with no clear D. With 2 bases removed from V and 0 bases from J, the gap between germline ends came to 3 bases. The CDR3 contains 13 residues. Germline loops: CDR1 SGHRS, CDR2 YFSETQ. CDR3 loop: CASSFDSGNTIYF. The CDR3 DNA is TGCGCCAGCAGCTTCGACTCTGGAAACACCATATATTTT.

This chain connects TRBV19 to TRBJ2-7; D perhaps matches TRBD1 (5 bases). CDR3 length equals 14 residues. CDR1 is LNHDA, CDR2 SQIVND, per germline (reference sequence). Trimming left V 5 bases short and J 2 bases short, with 13 bases between. The CDR3 is CASSSRPGPYEQYF. CDR3 nucleotides: TGTGCCAGTAGTTCCCGGCCAGGGCCCTACGAGCAGTACTTC.

This clonotype has at least ten counts. The chain recombines TRBV7-9 with TRBJ2-3, with D tentatively TRBD2 (5 bases). This CDR3 contains 15 residues. Trimming stripped 2 bases from V and 1 base from J, with 10 bases between. Germline-derived CDR1 and CDR2 are SEHNR and FQNEAQ (reference sequence). CDR3 sequence (DNA): TGTGCCAGCAGCTTACGGACGCGGGGCACAGATACGCAGTATTTT. Its protein product is CASSLRTRGTDTQYF. The full variable domain, with the rest looked up from reference TRBV7-9 and TRBJ2-3, is DTGVSQNPRHKITKRGQNVTFRCDPISEHNRLYWYRQTLGQGPEFLTYFQNEAQLEKSRLLSDRFSAERPKGSFSTLEIQRTEQGDSAMYLCASSLRTRGTDTQYFGPGTRLTVL.

This clonotype was picked up many times. This chain connects TRBV7-9 to TRBJ1-5; 7 bases are shared with TRBD1. V was clipped by 2 bases and J by 7 bases; unmatched bases: 5. Germline lookup yields CDR1 SEHNR and CDR2 FQNEAQ (reference sequence). This CDR3 spans 14 amino acids. CDR3 protein: CASSLTGEGQPQHF. CDR3 in DNA: TGTGCCAGCAGCTTAACAGGGGAGGGACAGCCCCAGCATTTT.

This chain uses TRBV2 with TRBJ2-7, with D uncertain. Germline V gives CDR1 SNHLY, CDR2 FYNNEI. The CDR3 covers 14 residues. V was cut by 8 bases and J by 2 bases, with 16 bases left in between. This CDR3 is CASSPSGGTYEQYF. CDR3 nucleotides: TGTGCCAGCTCACCATCTGGCGGCACCTACGAGCAGTACTTC.

This clonotype was detected only a few times. V is TRBV7-9 and J is TRBJ2-3; D remains unclear. Germline-derived CDR1 and CDR2 are SEHNR and FQNEAQ (reference sequence). V was pared by 5 bases and J by 4 bases, with 10 bases between. The CDR3 runs 13 residues. The CDR3 reads CASSLEMPDTQYF. The CDR3, as DNA: TGTGCCAGCAGCCTAGAGATGCCAGATACGCAGTATTTT. Variable domain in full (rest from reference TRBV7-9 and TRBJ2-3): DTGVSQNPRHKITKRGQNVTFRCDPISEHNRLYWYRQTLGQGPEFLTYFQNEAQLEKSRLLSDRFSAERPKGSFSTLEIQRTEQGDSAMYLCASSLEMPDTQYFGPGTRLTVL.

V usage is TRBV24-1 and J usage is TRBJ2-1, with 8 bases identical to TRBD2. The germline gives CDR1 KGHDR, CDR2 SFDVKD. V lost 10 bases, J lost 9 bases, and 13 bases stayed unmatched. This CDR3 has 14 residues. The CDR3 region has the DNA TGTGCCACGCGCGGGGCGGGAGGCCAGGGTGAGCAGTTCTTC. Residues: CATRGAGGQGEQFF.

The V and J genes are TRBV20-1 and TRBJ2-1; a possible D gene is TRBD2 (6 bases). The CDR3 is 13 amino acids. Trimming removed 5 bases from V and 8 bases from J, with 16 bases in between. Per the germline V gene, CDR1 is DFQATT and CDR2 is SNEGSKA (reference sequence). CDR3 nucleotides: TGCAGTGCTGGGGCGGGACCTAGAGATGAGCAGTTCTTC. Its translation: CSAGAGPRDEQFF.

V is TRBV10-3 and J is TRBJ1-2; a weak D match, TRBD1 (5 bases). Germline V gene sequence: CDR1 ENHRY, CDR2 SYGVKD. V gave up 4 bases and J gave up 2 bases, with 8 bases separating them. This CDR3 region has 13 residues. The CDR3 loop is CAISVEGNYGYTF. CDR3 sequence (DNA): TGTGCCATCAGTGTGGAGGGGAACTATGGCTACACCTTC.

V and J are TRBV10-3 and TRBJ2-5; D is perhaps TRBD2 (5 bases). Trimming took off 9 bases at V and 1 base at J, with 12 bases between the two ends. The germline gives CDR1 ENHRY, CDR2 SYGVKD. CDR3 length: 13 residues. In nucleotides, the CDR3 is TGTGCCATAGGAGGACGGAGCCAAGAGACCCAGTACTTC. Protein product: CAIGGRSQETQYF.

CDR3 coding DNA: TGTGCCAGCTCAGGAGTGGAGGGAAGGCTCTACGAGCAGTACTTC. Translating gives CASSGVEGRLYEQYF. The chain combines TRBV2 with TRBJ2-7, with D possibly matching TRBD2 (6 bases). V lost 8 bases to trimming and J lost 3 bases, with 20 bases between them. Germline values: CDR1 SNHLY, CDR2 FYNNEI. The CDR3 extends over 15 amino acids.

In its sample, this clonotype was seen a few times. The J gene is TRBJ2-7, the V gene TRBV24-1, with a possible D match to TRBD2 (5 bases). From germline, CDR1 is KGHDR and CDR2 SFDVKD. The CDR3 is 13 amino acids. Trimming removed 7 bases from V and 7 bases from J, with 16 bases in between. CDR3 region: CATSRPGTREQYF. DNA of the CDR3: TGTGCCACCAGCCGGCCGGGAACGAGGGAGCAGTACTTC.

This chain links TRBV10-1 with TRBJ1-1; D ambiguous. Trimming pared 8 bases from V and 4 bases from J, leaving 17 bases between. CDR1 is WNHNN, CDR2 SYGVQD, per germline (reference sequence). This CDR3 has 14 amino acids. CDR3 DNA: TGCGCCAGCCCCGGGCCCCCTCCCATCACTGAAGCTTTCTTT. Translation: CASPGPPPITEAFF.

The rearrangement links TRBV20-1 to TRBJ2-7; 13 bases map to TRBD2. The V gene end was trimmed by 3 bases and the J gene end by 1 base; junction bases not matched to a gene: 0. CDR1 and CDR2 (germline): DFQATT, SNEGSKA (reference sequence). The CDR3 runs to 14 residues. The CDR3 loop reads CSARTSGGSYEQYF. CDR3 bases: TGCAGTGCTAGGACTAGCGGGGGGTCCTACGAGCAGTACTTC.